This TCR beta chain was found in a study of vaccination effects on CD4 cells after COVID-19. Notes on the study in general: Marked contraction was observed in infection-induced and vaccine-induced clones late after vaccination.

Concerning this clone: The target antigen is unknown.

Germline V gives CDR1 SGHTA, CDR2 FQGNSA. The length of the CDR3 is 13 residues. Trimming cost V 4 bases and J 9 bases, with 13 bases left between them. Prior to sequencing, the ViraFEST assay stimulated PBMC with viral peptide pools, which expanded the antigen-specific CD4+ T cells. When ten to eleven days of culture had elapsed, CD4+ T cells were isolated. It was two doses of either the BNT162b2 or mRNA-1273 vaccine that participants received. Negative nucleocapsid antibody tests before and after vaccination confirmed no previous SARS-CoV-2 infection. Two million PBMC were placed in each well, which was supplemented with approximately 9.9 IU/ml IL-2 and around 9.9 ug/ml peptides. Cultures had half their medium replaced with IL-2 medium on days 3 and 7. The assay was immunoSEQ multiplex PCR, and TCRdb's table has in-frame clones only and misses some. Of tens of thousands of clones in the sample, around four fifths were seen once.

This TCR was recovered from a human donor who received a COVID-19 vaccine. Sequenced here: CD4+ T cells from PBMCs cultured with HCoV-OC43 spike peptides, sampled after COVID-19 vaccination. The sample's subset: HCoV-OC43 spike overlapping peptide pool stimulation. This chain connects TRBV7-2 to TRBJ2-4; D is ambiguous. The CDR3 protein is CASSSRGVGIQYF. DNA for the CDR3: TGTGCCAGCAGCTCCAGAGGAGTGGGCATTCAGTACTTC.